This T cell receptor (beta chain) came from a study of PD-1 blockade in classical Hodgkin lymphoma. Measured with immunoSEQ multiplex PCR; TCRdb has only the in-frame clones, and not every one. Among tens of thousands of clones, roughly nine tenths were seen once, and the ten largest hold over 7.5%. Specified time point: cycle 4 day 1 (C4D1), after five to seven weeks of nivolumab. Brentuximab vedotin exposure varied among the patients, all of whom had relapsed after autologous stem cell transplantation. J gave up 2 bases and V 6 bases, and 9 bases lay outside the gene matches. This CDR3 spans 16 amino acids. CDR1 and CDR2 from the germline V gene are SGHRS and YFSETQ.

Sequencing was performed on peripheral blood mononuclear cells (PBMCs), taken before the fourth cycle of nivolumab. The chain recombines TRBV5-1 with TRBJ2-3; TRBD2 aligns across 10 bases. This TCR was recovered from a human donor with classical Hodgkin lymphoma. CDR3 sequence: CASTLGTSVFTDTQYF. CDR3 coding DNA: TGCGCCAGCACCTTAGGGACTAGCGTCTTCACAGATACGCAGTATTTT.